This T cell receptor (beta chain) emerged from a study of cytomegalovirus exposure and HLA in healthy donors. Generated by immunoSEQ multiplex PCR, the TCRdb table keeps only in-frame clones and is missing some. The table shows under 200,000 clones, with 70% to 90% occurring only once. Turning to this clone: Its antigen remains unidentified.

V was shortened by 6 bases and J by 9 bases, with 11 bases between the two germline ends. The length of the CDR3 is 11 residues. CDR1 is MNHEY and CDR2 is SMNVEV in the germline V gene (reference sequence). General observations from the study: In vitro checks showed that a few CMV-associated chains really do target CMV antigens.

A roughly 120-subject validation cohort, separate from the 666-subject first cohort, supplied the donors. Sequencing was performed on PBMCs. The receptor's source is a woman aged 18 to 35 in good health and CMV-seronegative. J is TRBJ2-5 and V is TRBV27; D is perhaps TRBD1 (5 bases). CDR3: CASRGRSAQYF. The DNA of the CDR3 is TGTGCCAGCAGGGGGCGCAGCGCCCAGTACTTC.